A single sample gave rise to the 25 T cell receptor beta chains below, sequenced in a study of blood T cell repertoires in COVID-19. The method was immunoSEQ multiplex PCR; TCRdb's version includes in-frame clones alone and lacks a portion of them. The sample holds about 60,000 clones, 70% to 80% seen once. Sequenced: peripheral blood. These receptors all come from an elderly woman with acute or convalescent COVID-19.

This clone was seen a few times. This sequence joins TRBV5-1 and TRBJ1-2; 10 positions agree with TRBD1. This CDR3 spans 14 amino acids. Germline assignment: CDR1 SGHRS and CDR2 YFSETQ. With V trimmed by 7 bases and J by 3 bases, 6 bases remained unmatched. The CDR3 spells CASGRQGADYGYTF. The CDR3 DNA reads TGCGCCAGCGGTAGACAGGGGGCGGACTATGGCTACACCTTC.

The genes are TRBV10-2 and TRBJ1-1; 9 bases match TRBD1. Germline assignment: CDR1 WSHSY and CDR2 SAAADI. After removal of 6 bases from V and 5 bases from J, the junction contained 4 bases not matched to a gene. CDR3 length equals 13 residues. The CDR3 is CASRDRGATEAFF. The CDR3 bases are TGCGCCAGCAGGGACAGGGGTGCGACTGAAGCTTTCTTT.

The gene calls are TRBV19 and TRBJ2-7, with D perhaps matching TRBD2 (6 bases). Trimming took off 5 bases at V and 1 base at J, with 15 bases between the two ends. The CDR3 has 15 amino acids. From germline, CDR1 is LNHDA and CDR2 SQIVND (reference sequence). The CDR3 region has the DNA TGTGCCAGTAGTCTGACTGCGCGGGGATCCTACGAGCAGTACTTC. Translated: CASSLTARGSYEQYF.

There are many counts of this clone. This rearrangement joins TRBV5-1 to TRBJ1-1; no definite D call. Germline V gene data show CDR1 as SGHRS and CDR2 as YFSETQ. This CDR3 has 15 residues. Trimming cost V 0 bases and J 1 base, with 10 bases left between them. The CDR3 loop reads CASSLAVGANTEAFF. CDR3 in DNA: TGCGCCAGCAGCTTGGCCGTGGGAGCGAACACTGAAGCTTTCTTT.

The chain couples TRBV2 to TRBJ2-1, with D perhaps TRBD2 (6 bases). The germline CDR1 and CDR2 sequences are SNHLY and FYNNEI. Trimming removed 5 bases from V and 9 bases from J, with 17 bases in between. The CDR3 runs to 14 residues. The CDR3 region is CASSLPEERVEQFF. The CDR3 DNA reads as TGTGCCAGCAGTCTACCCGAGGAGCGGGTTGAGCAGTTCTTC.

The chain links TRBV5-1 to TRBJ1-1; D is possibly TRBD1 (5 bases). This CDR3 has 17 residues. Germline assignment: CDR1 SGHRS and CDR2 YFSETQ. The ends were cut back, 2 bases at V and 4 bases at J, with 21 bases in the middle. CDR3 amino acids: CASSFNPGAGGGTEAFF. Here the CDR3 DNA reads TGCGCCAGCAGCTTTAACCCCGGGGCGGGGGGTGGCACTGAAGCTTTCTTT.

This rearrangement joins TRBV19 to TRBJ1-5, with no clear D. Germline CDR1 LNHDA, CDR2 SQIVND (reference sequence). Trimming took off 3 bases at V and 6 bases at J, with 15 bases between the two ends. This CDR3 is 15 amino acids long. DNA for the CDR3: TGTGCCAGTAGTATCTATCGGCAGGTTGGTCAGCCCCAGCATTTT. Translation: CASSIYRQVGQPQHF.

The chain joins TRBV7-9 to TRBJ2-3; TRBD2 agrees at 10 bases. Trimming at V came to 5 bases and at J to 1 base, leaving 9 bases not matched to a gene. This CDR3 has 17 amino acids. Looked up from germline, CDR1 is SEHNR and CDR2 is FQNEAQ (reference sequence). CDR3: CASSRTSGKGGTDTQYF. CDR3 DNA sequence: TGTGCCAGCAGCCGGACTAGCGGAAAGGGGGGCACAGATACGCAGTATTTT.

This clone was observed a few times. The rearrangement uses TRBV24-1 and TRBJ2-1, with D perhaps TRBD2 (5 bases). Germline CDR1 reads KGHDR; CDR2 reads SFDVKD. The CDR3 is 16 residues long. Trimming took 0 bases from V and 0 from J, leaving 8 bases between them. CDR3 coding DNA: TGTGCCACCAGTGATTTGGGAGCGGTCTCCTACAATGAGCAGTTCTTC. It specifies CATSDLGAVSYNEQFF.

The chain links TRBV5-1 to TRBJ1-4, with D perhaps matching TRBD1 (6 bases). Between the trimmed V and J ends, which lost 4 bases and 8 bases, there was a span of 12 bases. This CDR3 has 13 amino acids. Looked up from germline, CDR1 is SGHRS and CDR2 is YFSETQ. The chain's CDR3 is CASSLGGGEKLFF. The CDR3, as DNA: TGCGCCAGCAGCCTCGGGGGGGGCGAAAAACTGTTTTTT.

This clone was counted a single time. J is TRBJ1-5 and V is TRBV30, with D unclear. The length of the CDR3 is 13 residues. Per germline, CDR1 GTSNPN and CDR2 SVGIG (reference sequence). Trimming pared 2 bases from V and 2 bases from J, leaving 7 bases between. For the CDR3, the DNA is TGTGCCTGGAGTATCCGGGGCAATCAGCCCCAGCATTTT. Its translation is CAWSIRGNQPQHF. Together with reference TRBV30 and TRBJ1-5, the CDR3 gives the full variable domain: SQTIHQWPATLVQPVGSPLSLECTVEGTSNPNLYWYRQAAGRGLQLLFYSVGIGQISSEVPQNLSASRPQDRQFILSSKKLLLSDSGFYLCAWSIRGNQPQHFGDGTRLSIL.

V gene TRBV28 combines with J gene TRBJ1-2, with a possible D match to TRBD1 (5 bases). CDR3 length equals 15 residues. V was cut by 3 bases and J by 8 bases, with 19 bases left in between. The germline V gene encodes CDR1 MDHEN and CDR2 SYDVKM. CDR3 coding DNA: TGTGCCAGCAGTTTGGTGGGGACGAACGGGGGGGGCTACACCTTC. This encodes CASSLVGTNGGGYTF.

This chain links TRBV19 with TRBJ2-7, with D maybe TRBD1 (5 bases). V was shortened by 4 bases and J by 2 bases, with 9 bases between the two germline ends. The CDR3 is 13 amino acids. CDR1 is LNHDA, CDR2 SQIVND, per germline (reference sequence). CDR3 loop: CASSTEGAYEQYF. The CDR3 DNA is TGTGCCAGTAGTACGGAAGGGGCCTACGAGCAGTACTTC.

There are a few counts of this clone. This sequence joins TRBV5-4 and TRBJ1-3; 7 nucleotides line up with TRBD1. Germline lookup yields CDR1 SGHNT and CDR2 YYREEE (reference sequence). Trimming removed 7 bases from V and 8 bases from J; junction bases left unmatched: 9. The CDR3 extends over 13 amino acids. The CDR3 here is CASHRDRGHTIYF. The CDR3 region has the DNA TGTGCCAGCCACCGGGACAGAGGACACACCATATATTTT.

The chain uses TRBV12-5 and TRBJ1-3, with 7 positions matching TRBD1. The V gene's germline CDR1 is LGHNT and CDR2 FRNRAP. CDR3 length: 23 residues. The V segment lost 0 bases and the J segment 0 bases; nucleotides outside the gene matches: 23. DNA of the CDR3: TGTGCTAGTGGTTTGGTGATGACCAGGGGGGCTATCCCTCCCAAGAGCTCTGGAAACACCATATATTTT. The encoded protein is CASGLVMTRGAIPPKSSGNTIYF. Using reference TRBV12-5 and TRBJ1-3 for the parts outside the CDR3, the full variable domain is DARVTQTPRHKVTEMGQEVTMRCQPILGHNTVFWYRQTMMQGLELLAYFRNRAPLDDSGMPKDRFSAEMPDATLATLKIQPSEPRDSAVYFCASGLVMTRGAIPPKSSGNTIYFGEGSWLTVV.

V gene TRBV6-1 combines with J gene TRBJ1-1, with D perhaps matching TRBD1 (5 bases). This CDR3 spans 14 amino acids. Trimming stripped 3 bases from V and 4 bases from J, with 12 bases between. Looked up from germline, CDR1 is MNHNS and CDR2 is SASEGT. CDR3 nucleotides: TGTGCCAGCAGTGAGGGCCTGGGGGGCACTGAAGCTTTCTTT. Translation gives CASSEGLGGTEAFF.

This clone was seen once. Its ends do not fully match the called genes, so a read error is possible. This sample includes further DNA sequences coding for the same CDR3. This rearrangement joins TRBV28 to TRBJ1-1; no definite D call. The V gene's germline CDR1 is MDHEN and CDR2 SYDVKM. The CDR3 sequence is 11 residues long. The CDR3 DNA follows: TGTGCCAGCTGTTTTAGTACTGAAGCTTTCTTT. Protein sequence: CASCFSTEAFF. Filled out from reference TRBV28 and TRBJ1-1, the complete variable domain reads DVKVTQSSRYLVKRTGEKVFLECVQDMDHENMFWYRQDPGLGLRLIYFSYDVKMKEKGDIPEGYSVSREKKERFSLILESASTNQTSMYLCASCFSTEAFFGQGTRLTVV.

As DNA, the CDR3 is TGTGCCAGCTCAGGGACAGAAGAAAAACTGTTTTTT. Translating it yields CASSGTEEKLFF. The chain couples TRBV18 to TRBJ1-4; TRBD1 matches 7 bases. V trimming: 5 bases; J trimming: 8 bases; junction bases outside the gene matches: 2. The CDR3 has 12 amino acids. In germline, CDR1 is KGHSH, CDR2 LQKENI.

The gene calls are TRBV6-5 and TRBJ1-2, with unresolved D. Germline CDR1 reads MNHEY; CDR2 reads SVGAGI. Trimming stripped 4 bases from V and 8 bases from J, with 14 bases between. The CDR3 contains 13 residues. The CDR3 sequence: CASSFSPAGGYTF. The CDR3 DNA is TGTGCCAGCAGTTTTTCTCCCGCCGGGGGCTACACCTTC.

This chain links TRBV7-9 with TRBJ1-2; perhaps TRBD1 as D (6 bases). The germline CDR1 and CDR2 sequences are SEHNR and FQNEAQ (reference sequence). V lost 1 base to trimming and J lost 8 bases, with 14 bases between them. This CDR3 has 14 amino acids. CDR3 sequence reads: CASSLEFRGGGYTF. For the CDR3, the DNA is TGTGCCAGCAGCTTAGAGTTCAGGGGTGGCGGCTACACCTTC.

This rearrangement joins TRBV24-1 to TRBJ2-2; the match to TRBD1 covers 9 bases. This CDR3 contains 16 residues. The V and J ends lost 9 bases and 3 bases, in that order; junction bases with no gene match: 10. Germline CDR1 is KGHDR and CDR2 is SFDVKD. The CDR3 bases are TGTGCCACCCGCGACCCGAGACAGGGGGACACCGGGGAGCTGTTTTTT. Amino acid sequence: CATRDPRQGDTGELFF.

The chain couples TRBV4-3 to TRBJ1-2; 7 bases align to TRBD1. V shed 3 bases and J 2 bases; nucleotides not matched to a gene: 3. CDR3 length: 14 amino acids. CDR1 and CDR2 from the germline V gene are LGHNA and YSLEER. The CDR3 bases are TGCGCCAGCAGCCAGGACAGGTTCAACTATGGCTACACCTTC. This translates into CASSQDRFNYGYTF.

The chain carries TRBV6-1 and TRBJ2-6; tentative D call: TRBD2 (5 bases). V shed 4 bases and J shed 2 bases, with 12 bases lying between them. The germline gives CDR1 MNHNS, CDR2 SASEGT. The length of the CDR3 is 16 residues. The DNA for the CDR3 is TGTGCCAGCAGTGTCGGCCCGAGGGCTGGGGCCAACGTCCTGACTTTC. Translating it yields CASSVGPRAGANVLTF.

The rearrangement joins TRBV24-1 to TRBJ2-1; perhaps TRBD2 as D (6 bases). Germline V gives CDR1 KGHDR, CDR2 SFDVKD. The length of the CDR3 is 13 residues. Trimming took off 4 bases at V and 4 bases at J, with 7 bases between the two ends. CDR3 nucleotide sequence: TGTGCCACCAGTGACGCGGGATACAATGAGCAGTTCTTC. As protein: CATSDAGYNEQFF.

V gene TRBV3-1 (or the pseudogene TRBV3-2) combines with J gene TRBJ2-2, with 8 bases aligning to TRBD2. Germline V gene sequence: CDR1 LGHDT, CDR2 YNNKEL (reference sequence). This CDR3 is 17 amino acids long. Trimming at V came to 0 bases and at J to 4 bases, leaving 7 bases not matched to a gene. CDR3 sequence (DNA): TGTGCCAGCAGCCAAGAATTGGCGGGAGGCGTCACCGGGGAGCTGTTTTTT. Translating it yields CASSQELAGGVTGELFF.